This record concerns one TCR beta chain sequence. No antigen is known for it. The data are from a study of cytomegalovirus exposure and HLA in healthy donors. On the study more broadly: The 100 to 150 validation repertoires used the same platform as the roughly 670 first-cohort repertoires, a later analysis reported. Study outcomes and limitations: As was reported, the classifier diagnosed cytomegalovirus status with high specificity and sensitivity. Cytomegalovirus-associated status was assigned to approximately 160 TCR beta chains.

The CDR3 is 14 amino acids. Trimming left V 5 bases short and J 2 bases short, with 10 bases between. CDR1 MNHEY and CDR2 SMNVEV come from the germline V gene (reference sequence). Clones were sequenced by immunoSEQ multiplex PCR, and TCRdb holds only the in-frame ones, with some missing. The sample records about 170,000 clones, roughly nine tenths being singletons. The donors were members of the approximately 110-subject validation cohort (separate from the approximately 670-subject first cohort). Sequenced sample: PBMCs. The chain joins TRBV27 to TRBJ1-5; D possibly corresponds to TRBD1 (6 bases). The sequence derives from a woman under 30 in good health and CMV-seropositive. The CDR3 DNA follows: TGTGCCAGCAGTCCGAACAGGGGCAATCAGCCCCAGCATTTT. Translated, it gives CASSPNRGNQPQHF.